One and the same sample provided the 5 T cell receptor beta chains below, sequenced in a study of blood T cell dynamics during melanoma immunotherapy. The time point denotes: week 3, after first cycle of checkpoint inhibitor. Clones were read by immunoSEQ multiplex PCR, and TCRdb kept only the in-frame ones, dropping some. The table records roughly 30,000 clones, 65% to 85% of them present only once. Sequences were derived from blood, sampled from a patient treated with checkpoint blockade. All receptors come from a human donor with melanoma.

The rearrangement uses TRBV6-6 and TRBJ1-1; D remains ambiguous. Trimming took 1 base from V and 1 from J, leaving 10 bases between them. Per the germline V gene, CDR1 is MNHNY and CDR2 is SVGAGI (reference sequence). CDR3 length: 15 amino acids. The CDR3 reads CASSYFGSGNTEAFF. The CDR3 DNA sequence: TGTGCCAGCAGTTACTTCGGGTCAGGGAACACTGAAGCTTTCTTT.

This clone was picked up one time. The chain carries TRBV7-2 and TRBJ1-6, with TRBD1 as a possible D gene (5 bases). The CDR3 contains 12 residues. V lost 6 bases, J lost 7 bases, and 7 bases lay in between. Germline CDR1 is SGHTA and CDR2 is FQGNSA. CDR3 residues: CASSSGNSPLHF. CDR3 DNA: TGTGCCAGCAGTTCAGGGAATTCACCCCTCCACTTT.

V and J are TRBV19 and TRBJ1-6; D is unresolved. The V end was cut by 7 bases, the J end by 10 bases, with 14 bases between. CDR3 length: 13 residues. Germline CDR1 and CDR2: LNHDA and SQIVND (reference sequence). This CDR3 reads CASNPGIASPLHF. CDR3 in DNA: TGTGCCAGTAACCCCGGGATAGCCTCACCCCTCCACTTT.

This clone was detected a few times. J is TRBJ2-7 and V is TRBV9; D gene ambiguous. The CDR3 runs to 12 residues. V was pared by 2 bases and J by 3 bases, with 6 bases between. CDR1 SGDLS and CDR2 YYNGEE come from the germline V gene. CDR3 bases: TGTGCCAGCAGCGTTGATGGCTACGAGCAGTACTTC. It yields the protein CASSVDGYEQYF. Filled out from reference TRBV9 and TRBJ2-7, the complete variable domain reads DSGVTQTPKHLITATGQRVTLRCSPRSGDLSVYWYQQSLDQGLQFLIQYYNGEERAKGNILERFSAQQFPDLHSELNLSSLELGDSALYFCASSVDGYEQYFGPGTRLTVT.

The gene calls are TRBV2 and TRBJ1-1; no reliable D call. This CDR3 has 13 residues. The ends were cut back, 7 bases at V and 0 bases at J, with 9 bases in the middle. Germline V gives CDR1 SNHLY, CDR2 FYNNEI. CDR3 nucleotide sequence: TGTGCCAGCATTCGCCAAATGAACACTGAAGCTTTCTTT. Amino acids: CASIRQMNTEAFF.